Listed below are T cell receptor beta chains from one sample, sequenced in a study of blood T cell repertoires in COVID-19. The assay was immunoSEQ multiplex PCR, and TCRdb's table has in-frame clones only and misses some. The data show about 230,000 clones, with under 90% seen just once and roughly 10% held by the top ten. Input material: peripheral blood. The receptors shown here come from a man in his forties or fifties with COVID-19, enrolled during active disease. CDR3s include the opening cysteine and the closing phenylalanine or tryptophan. A D gene is named only where the DNA matches it firmly. Clone size is given for some rows only: seen once, a few or many times, or a class if the clone is expanded.

CDR3nt: TGTGCCAGCGCTAAAGGGGACACAGATACGCAGTATTTT; CDR3aa: CASAKGDTDTQYF; v_gene: TRBV2; j_gene: TRBJ2-3; abundance: .; d_gene: .
CDR3nt: TGTGCCAGTAGTACCGGGACATACGGCTACACCTTC; CDR3aa: CASSTGTYGYTF; v_gene: TRBV19; j_gene: TRBJ1-2; abundance: .; d_gene: .
CDR3nt: TGTGCCAGCAGACCGGGGAACACCGGGGAGCTGTTTTTT; CDR3aa: CASRPGNTGELFF; v_gene: TRBV12-3/TRBV12-4; j_gene: TRBJ2-2; abundance: few; d_gene: .
CDR3nt: TGCGCCAGCAGTCAAAAACTTTCCAGGGGCGGCTCTGGAAACACCATATATTTT; CDR3aa: CASSQKLSRGGSGNTIYF; v_gene: TRBV23-1; j_gene: TRBJ1-3; abundance: .; d_gene: .
CDR3nt: TGTGCCAGCTCACCACCATTAGCGGGAGGCACAGATACGCAGTATTTT; CDR3aa: CASSPPLAGGTDTQYF; v_gene: TRBV18; j_gene: TRBJ2-3; abundance: .; d_gene: TRBD2
CDR3nt: TGTGCCTTGGGAAGTGGGACTTTCCCGAACACTGAAGCTTTCTTT; CDR3aa: CALGSGTFPNTEAFF; v_gene: TRBV30; j_gene: TRBJ1-1; abundance: once; d_gene: .
CDR3nt: TGTGCCAGCAGCTACTTGGGAGGGGACTCCTACGAGCAGTACTTC; CDR3aa: CASSYLGGDSYEQYF; v_gene: TRBV2; j_gene: TRBJ2-7; abundance: .; d_gene: TRBD2
CDR3nt: TGTGCCAGTAGTCGCGGGGAGACCCAGTACTTC; CDR3aa: CASSRGETQYF; v_gene: TRBV19; j_gene: TRBJ2-5; abundance: .; d_gene: .
CDR3nt: TGCGCCAGCAGCACACAGGGGGCCAACAATGAAAAACTGTTTTTT; CDR3aa: CASSTQGANNEKLFF; v_gene: TRBV5-1; j_gene: TRBJ1-4; abundance: .; d_gene: TRBD1
CDR3nt: TGTGCCAGCAGCTTAGTACGGAGTAGCGGGAGGGCTGGGCAGTACTTC; CDR3aa: CASSLVRSSGRAGQYF; v_gene: TRBV7-8; j_gene: TRBJ2-7; abundance: .; d_gene: TRBD2
CDR3nt: TGTGCCACCAGCAGAGATGTTTCAACGCAGTATTTT; CDR3aa: CATSRDVSTQYF; v_gene: TRBV15; j_gene: TRBJ2-3; abundance: .; d_gene: .
CDR3nt: TGTGCCAGCAGTTCCTGGGGAGAGGGCTATGGCTACACCTTC; CDR3aa: CASSSWGEGYGYTF; v_gene: TRBV27; j_gene: TRBJ1-2; abundance: .; d_gene: .
CDR3nt: TGCGCCAGCAGCTTGGTGCCAGGAACTAATGAAAAACTGTTTTTT; CDR3aa: CASSLVPGTNEKLFF; v_gene: TRBV5-1; j_gene: TRBJ1-4; abundance: .; d_gene: .
CDR3nt: TGTGCCAGCTCACCGGACAGGTCGAACACTGAAGCTTTCTTT; CDR3aa: CASSPDRSNTEAFF; v_gene: TRBV18; j_gene: TRBJ1-1; abundance: .; d_gene: TRBD1
CDR3nt: TGTGCCAGCAGCGTATCCCCCAAACACGGACAGGGAGGCACGCAGTATTTT; CDR3aa: CASSVSPKHGQGGTQYF; v_gene: TRBV9; j_gene: TRBJ2-3; abundance: few; d_gene: TRBD1
CDR3nt: TGTGCCAGCACCCCTGGGGGGGCAGGCGAGCAGTACTTC; CDR3aa: CASTPGGAGEQYF; v_gene: TRBV11-2; j_gene: TRBJ2-7; abundance: .; d_gene: .
CDR3nt: TGTGCCAGCAGCTTGGCAGGCCGCCATGAGCAGTTCTTC; CDR3aa: CASSLAGRHEQFF; v_gene: TRBV5-5; j_gene: TRBJ2-1; abundance: .; d_gene: .
CDR3nt: TGTGCCAGCAGCTTAGGGGGGGACACCATATATTTT; CDR3aa: CASSLGGDTIYF; v_gene: TRBV7-8; j_gene: TRBJ1-3; abundance: .; d_gene: .
CDR3nt: TGCGCCAGCAGCTTGGACTATGGCGGGAGCGTTACGGAGACCCAGTACTTC; CDR3aa: CASSLDYGGSVTETQYF; v_gene: TRBV5-1; j_gene: TRBJ2-5; abundance: once; d_gene: TRBD2
CDR3nt: TGTGCCAGCAGCCCGGGACAGCGTAACAATGAGCAGTTCTTC; CDR3aa: CASSPGQRNNEQFF; v_gene: TRBV27; j_gene: TRBJ2-1; abundance: .; d_gene: TRBD1
CDR3nt: TGTGCCAGCAGCAAGGACCAGGGGACAGATACGCAGTATTTT; CDR3aa: CASSKDQGTDTQYF; v_gene: TRBV5-4; j_gene: TRBJ2-3; abundance: .; d_gene: .
CDR3nt: TGTGCCAGCAGTCCTCCGGGACAGGGTGGCGAGCAGTACTTC; CDR3aa: CASSPPGQGGEQYF; v_gene: TRBV6-5; j_gene: TRBJ2-7; abundance: .; d_gene: TRBD1
CDR3nt: TGTGCCAGCAGCGTAGTTGGAGGGACGGGCCAAGAGACCCAGTACTTC; CDR3aa: CASSVVGGTGQETQYF; v_gene: TRBV9; j_gene: TRBJ2-5; abundance: .; d_gene: .
CDR3nt: TGTGCCTGGGATCAGGGGAATCAGCCCCAGCATTTT; CDR3aa: CAWDQGNQPQHF; v_gene: TRBV30; j_gene: TRBJ1-5; abundance: .; d_gene: .
CDR3nt: TGTGCCAGCAGCCGATCGACACCGAACACTGAAGCTTTCTTT; CDR3aa: CASSRSTPNTEAFF; v_gene: TRBV7-8; j_gene: TRBJ1-1; abundance: .; d_gene: .
CDR3nt: TGTGCCAGCAGTTATGGACAGGGGCCACGACTATTGAACACTGAAGCTTTCTTT; CDR3aa: CASSYGQGPRLLNTEAFF; v_gene: TRBV27; j_gene: TRBJ1-1; abundance: .; d_gene: TRBD1
CDR3nt: TGTGCCAGCAGCTCCGGGAACCAAGAGACCCAGTACTTC; CDR3aa: CASSSGNQETQYF; v_gene: TRBV11-2; j_gene: TRBJ2-5; abundance: .; d_gene: .
CDR3nt: TGTGCCAGCAGCCACTGGGGGCAAGGGCAGCCCCAGCATTTT; CDR3aa: CASSHWGQGQPQHF; v_gene: TRBV5-6; j_gene: TRBJ1-5; abundance: .; d_gene: .
CDR3nt: TGTGCCAGCAGTTACGTAAGCGTAGCCAAAAACATTCAGTACTTC; CDR3aa: CASSYVSVAKNIQYF; v_gene: TRBV6-2/TRBV6-3; j_gene: TRBJ2-4; abundance: .; d_gene: .
CDR3nt: TGTGCCAGCAGCACCTCCGGGACAGCACAAGAGACCCAGTACTTC; CDR3aa: CASSTSGTAQETQYF; v_gene: TRBV28; j_gene: TRBJ2-5; abundance: .; d_gene: TRBD1
CDR3nt: TGTGCCAGCAGTGAAGCGGGCCTCCTGGATACGCAGTATTTT; CDR3aa: CASSEAGLLDTQYF; v_gene: TRBV6-1; j_gene: TRBJ2-3; abundance: .; d_gene: .
CDR3nt: TGTGCCAGCAGTTACTTTCTAGCGGGGGGGCTTTACAATGAGCAGTTCTTC; CDR3aa: CASSYFLAGGLYNEQFF; v_gene: TRBV6-2/TRBV6-3; j_gene: TRBJ2-1; abundance: .; d_gene: TRBD2
CDR3nt: TGTGCCAGCAGCTGGGAGCCGGCCGGTGAGACCCAGTACTTC; CDR3aa: CASSWEPAGETQYF; v_gene: TRBV5-4; j_gene: TRBJ2-5; abundance: .; d_gene: .
CDR3nt: TGTGCCAGCAGCTTGGTGGCTAGCCGAAACACCGGGGAGCTGTTTTTT; CDR3aa: CASSLVASRNTGELFF; v_gene: TRBV5-4; j_gene: TRBJ2-2; abundance: once; d_gene: .
CDR3nt: TGTGCCAGCAGCTTGCAGGGGCTCTGGAACACTGAAGCTTTCTTT; CDR3aa: CASSLQGLWNTEAFF; v_gene: TRBV5-6; j_gene: TRBJ1-1; abundance: .; d_gene: .